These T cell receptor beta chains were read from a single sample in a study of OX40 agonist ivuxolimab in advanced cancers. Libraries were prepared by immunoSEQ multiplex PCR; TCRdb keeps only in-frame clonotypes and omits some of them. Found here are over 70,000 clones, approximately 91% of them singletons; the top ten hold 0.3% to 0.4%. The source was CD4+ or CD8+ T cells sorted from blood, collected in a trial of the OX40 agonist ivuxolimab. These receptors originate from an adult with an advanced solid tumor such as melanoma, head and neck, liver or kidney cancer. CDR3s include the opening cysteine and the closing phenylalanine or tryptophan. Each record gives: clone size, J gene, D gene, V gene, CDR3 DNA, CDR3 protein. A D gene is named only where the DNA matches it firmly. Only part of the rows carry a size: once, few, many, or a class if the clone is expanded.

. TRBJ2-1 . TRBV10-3 TGTGCCATCAGTGGGGGGGCGGGTCTCGTGAATGAGCAGTTCTTC CAISGGAGLVNEQFF
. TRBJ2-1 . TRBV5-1 TGCGCCAGCACCCAGGTGGGCGGGCGGACCTACAATGAGCAGTTCTTC CASTQVGGRTYNEQFF
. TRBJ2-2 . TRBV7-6 TGTGCCAGCAGCTTAACTGCAGGCACGAGCACCGGGGAGCTGTTTTTT CASSLTAGTSTGELFF
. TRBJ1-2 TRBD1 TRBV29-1 TGCAGCGATGGGACAGGGACTAACTATGGCTACACCTTC CSDGTGTNYGYTF
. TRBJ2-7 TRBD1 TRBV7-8 TGTGCCAGCAGCCCCTTCGGGGCACAGGGGGTCTACGAGCAGTACTTC CASSPFGAQGVYEQYF
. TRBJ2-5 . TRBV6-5 TGTGCCAGCAGTTCCCTAGGGGAGACCCAGTACTTC CASSSLGETQYF
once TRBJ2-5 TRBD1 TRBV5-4 TGCGCCAGCAGCTTGGGACAGGGCCAAGAGACCCAGTACTTC CASSLGQGQETQYF
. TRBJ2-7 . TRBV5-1 TGCGCCAGCAGCTTGGCAGTTACTCCTAACGAGCAGTACTTC CASSLAVTPNEQYF
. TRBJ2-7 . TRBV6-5 TGTGCCAGCAGTTACGGAGGGACAGCCGGAAGATACGAGCAGTACTTC CASSYGGTAGRYEQYF
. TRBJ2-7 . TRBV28 TGTGCCAGCAGATCTACAGGGGACTCCTCCCTACGAGAGCAGTACTTC CASRSTGDSSLREQYF
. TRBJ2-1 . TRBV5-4 TGTGCCAGCAGCCCCTCGGCCGGATCCTCCTACAATGAGCAGTTCTTC CASSPSAGSSYNEQFF
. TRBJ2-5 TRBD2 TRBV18 TGTGCCAGCTCACCACCTAGCGCGGGAGGGGAGACCCAGTACTTC CASSPPSAGGETQYF
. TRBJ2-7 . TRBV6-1 TGTGCCAGCAGTGATGCACGCCTGGCAGGGCCATCGTACGAGCAGTACTTC CASSDARLAGPSYEQYF
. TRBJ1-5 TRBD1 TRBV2 TGTGCCAGCAGTGAAAAAGGGGGCCAGGGGCAGCCCCAGCATTTT CASSEKGGQGQPQHF
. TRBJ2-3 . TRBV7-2 TGTGCCAGCAGCTTAACGAACCTACGGGAGGATACGCAGTATTTT CASSLTNLREDTQYF
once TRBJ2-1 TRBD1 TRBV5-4 TGTGCCAGCAGCTGGGCCACAGGGGGCGAAGATGAGCAGTTCTTC CASSWATGGEDEQFF